This T cell receptor (beta chain) comes out of a study of cytomegalovirus exposure and HLA in healthy donors. Study results and caveats: A previous analysis found most TCR beta V segments productive roughly 87% or roughly 30% of the time. Researchers reported that a few CMV-associated chains were confirmed in vitro as CMV antigen-specific.

Primers: 60 Vbeta forward and 13 Jbeta reverse. The data were produced by immunoSEQ multiplex PCR, yet TCRdb's version contains in-frame clones alone and is incomplete. Here the sample spans around 19,000 clones, roughly 80% being singletons. CDR1 and CDR2 from the germline V gene are SEHNR and FQNEAQ (reference sequence). V lost 5 bases and J 5 bases, leaving 18 bases between the germline ends. This CDR3 contains 15 residues. To note about this clone: What it binds is unknown.

V usage is TRBV7-9 and J usage is TRBJ2-5; tentative D call: TRBD2 (5 bases). This sequence was found in a human donor in good health. Sequencing was performed on PBMCs. Here the CDR3 DNA reads TGTGCCAGCAGCCCCCCATTGGTATCGGGGGAGACCCAGTACTTC. Amino acids: CASSPPLVSGETQYF.